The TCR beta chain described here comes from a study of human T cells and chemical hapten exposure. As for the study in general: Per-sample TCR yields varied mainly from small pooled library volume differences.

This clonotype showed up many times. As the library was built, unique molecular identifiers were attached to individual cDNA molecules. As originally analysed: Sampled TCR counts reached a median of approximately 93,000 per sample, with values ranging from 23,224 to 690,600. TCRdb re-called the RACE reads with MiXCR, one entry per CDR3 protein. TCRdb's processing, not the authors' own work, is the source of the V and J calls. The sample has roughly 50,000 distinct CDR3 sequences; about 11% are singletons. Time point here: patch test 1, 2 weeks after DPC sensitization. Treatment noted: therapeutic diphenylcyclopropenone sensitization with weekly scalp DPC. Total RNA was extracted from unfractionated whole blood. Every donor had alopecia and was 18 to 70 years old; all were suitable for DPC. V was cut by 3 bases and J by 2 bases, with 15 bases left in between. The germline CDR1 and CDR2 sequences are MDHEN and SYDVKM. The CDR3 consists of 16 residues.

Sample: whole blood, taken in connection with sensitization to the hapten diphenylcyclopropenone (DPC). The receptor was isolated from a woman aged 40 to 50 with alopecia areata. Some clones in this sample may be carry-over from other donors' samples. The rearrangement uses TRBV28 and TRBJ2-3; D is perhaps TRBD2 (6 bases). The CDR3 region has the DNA TGTGCCAGCAGTTTCCCCCTAGGAGGGGCCACAGATACGCAGTATTTT. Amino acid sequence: CASSFPLGGATDTQYF.